The subject of this entry is one T cell receptor (beta chain). The antigen is unknown. A single record per CDR3 protein comes from TCRdb applying MiXCR to the 5' RACE reads. The sample carries approximately 550,000 distinct CDR3 sequences, approximately 11% recorded once. This record belongs to a study of CD8 T cells in ankylosing spondylitis. This CDR3 region has 16 residues. With 2 bases clipped from V and 7 bases from J, the junction kept 14 bases outside the gene matches. Germline CDR1 reads LNHNV; CDR2 reads YYDKDF (reference sequence). Broader study findings: One TCR beta motif, made up of under ten highly homologous variants, appeared characteristic of ankylosing spondylitis blood. In peripheral blood, disease-linked CD8+ clones occurred at relatively low frequencies.

The receptor was derived from a male donor with ankylosing spondylitis. Sample: blood, either unsorted or a sorted T cell fraction (not recorded which). The V call is TRBV15, the J call TRBJ2-7, with 7 bases lining up with TRBD2. The CDR3 reads CATSRPLAGVREEQYF. The CDR3 DNA reads as TGTGCCACCAGCAGACCACTGGCGGGAGTACGGGAGGAGCAGTACTTC.